The 17 T cell receptor beta chains presented below share a single source sample, sequenced in a study of cytomegalovirus exposure and HLA in healthy donors. The PCR had 60 Vbeta and 13 Jbeta primers. Clones were read by immunoSEQ multiplex PCR, and TCRdb kept only the in-frame ones, dropping some. The repertoire holds tens of thousands of clones, with approximately 74% as singletons. The specimen was PBMCs. Receptor source: a woman between 50 and 59 years old in good health and CMV-seropositive.

The chain links TRBV29-1 to TRBJ2-7; TRBD1 is a possible D gene (5 bases). Germline V lookup: CDR1 SQVTM, CDR2 ANQGSEA. The CDR3 spans 13 residues. Trimming removed 4 bases from V and 1 base from J, with 11 bases in between. The CDR3 reads CSVVQATSYEQYF. In DNA form, the CDR3 reads TGCAGCGTTGTACAGGCTACATCCTACGAGCAGTACTTC.

To note about this clone: One end of the junction does not line up with germline, which may come from a read error. This chain uses TRBV11-3 with TRBJ2-3; 9 bases align to TRBD1. Germline CDR1 and CDR2: SGHNT and YENEEA. The CDR3 is 15 amino acids. CDR3 region: CAGSSGTGSTDTQYF. CDR3 sequence (DNA): TGTGCCGGCAGCTCCGGGACAGGGAGCACAGATACGCAGTATTTT. Full variable domain (missing parts from reference TRBV11-3 and TRBJ2-3): EAGVVQSPRYKIIEKKQPVAFWCNPISGHNTLYWYLQNLGQGPELLIRYENEEAVDDSQLPKDRFSAERLKGVDSTLKIQPAELGDSAVYLCAGSSGTGSTDTQYFGPGTRLTVL.

The chain has TRBV6-6 and TRBJ2-7; D perhaps matches TRBD1 (5 bases). V dropped 0 bases and J dropped 0 bases, with 12 bases sitting between them. Germline values: CDR1 MNHNY, CDR2 SVGAGI (reference sequence). This CDR3 spans 16 amino acids. The CDR3 DNA follows: TGTGCCAGCAGTTACTCGGCAGGGTTCATCTCCTACGAGCAGTACTTC. It is translated as CASSYSAGFISYEQYF.

The J gene is TRBJ1-5, the V gene TRBV27; D remains ambiguous. The V gene lost 5 bases and the J gene lost 3 bases, with 8 bases spanning the gap. The CDR3 covers 13 residues. Looked up from germline, CDR1 is MNHEY and CDR2 is SMNVEV (reference sequence). CDR3 DNA: TGTGCCAGCAGTCCCTACCTCAATCAGCCCCAGCATTTT. Its translation: CASSPYLNQPQHF.

The chain recombines TRBV29-1 with TRBJ1-5; D gene uncertain. The V end lost 4 bases, the J end lost 2 bases, and 12 bases lay between the germline ends. Germline loops: CDR1 SQVTM, CDR2 ANQGSEA. The CDR3 has 14 residues. CDR3 loop: CSVGSGIGNQPQHF. The CDR3 DNA is TGCAGCGTTGGGTCCGGGATCGGCAATCAGCCCCAGCATTTT.

This clone was picked up a small number of times. This chain uses TRBV4-1 with TRBJ1-1, with 7 bases lining up with TRBD1. V lost 0 bases, J lost 1 base, and 2 bases stayed unmatched. Looked up from germline, CDR1 is MGHRA and CDR2 is YSYEKL. This CDR3 has 15 amino acids. The CDR3 protein is CASSQDQGENTEAFF. The CDR3 region has the DNA TGCGCCAGCAGCCAAGATCAGGGGGAGAACACTGAAGCTTTCTTT.

The V call is TRBV9, the J call TRBJ1-1; D perhaps matches TRBD1 (6 bases). CDR1 and CDR2 from the germline V gene are SGDLS and YYNGEE. The CDR3 extends over 15 amino acids. V lost 3 bases to trimming and J lost 3 bases, with 15 bases between them. The DNA for the CDR3 is TGTGCCAGCAGCGCCCAGGGGATTCCTTACACTGAAGCTTTCTTT. Protein product: CASSAQGIPYTEAFF.

On this clone: A read error may account for a junction end that differs from germline. V is TRBV7-9 and J is TRBJ1-1, with a tentative D call TRBD1 (5 bases). Germline V gene data show CDR1 as SEHNR and CDR2 as FQNEAQ (reference sequence). The CDR3 runs to 13 residues. The CDR3 bases are TGTTCCAGCAGCTTAGAGAGGACCCAGGGAGCTTTCTTT. Amino acid sequence: CSSSLERTQGAFF.

The rearrangement links TRBV25-1 to TRBJ2-7; D is perhaps TRBD2 (7 bases). Germline V gene sequence: CDR1 MGHDK, CDR2 SYGVNS. V dropped 5 bases and J dropped 5 bases, with 19 bases sitting between them. The CDR3 sequence is 15 residues long. CDR3 sequence (DNA): TGTGCCAGCAGTTCCCGGAAGCGGGACACCCACGAGCAGTACTTC. Its protein product is CASSSRKRDTHEQYF.

This chain links TRBV27 with TRBJ2-7; 7 bases are a match to TRBD1. The CDR3 covers 13 residues. Germline CDR1 reads MNHEY; CDR2 reads SMNVEV (reference sequence). V shed 8 bases, J shed 4 bases, and the junction held 8 bases outside the gene matches. For the CDR3, the DNA is TGTGCCAGCTCATTAAGGGGGCTATACGAGCAGTACTTC. This sequence encodes CASSLRGLYEQYF.

CDR3 protein: CASSKGQGSLHQPQHF. The CDR3 coding sequence is TGCGCCAGCAGCAAAGGGCAGGGATCCCTCCATCAGCCCCAGCATTTT. The chain recombines TRBV10-2 with TRBJ1-5, with a weak D call TRBD1 (5 bases). Germline loops: CDR1 WSHSY, CDR2 SAAADI. The CDR3 sequence is 16 residues long. Trimming shortened V by 6 bases and J by 5 bases, and 20 bases separated the two germline ends.

The count of this clone is one. The CDR3 bases are TGTGCCAGCAGTTTTCGTGGTTTCGGTGTCCTGACTTTC. Amino acids: CASSFRGFGVLTF. The chain links TRBV28 to TRBJ2-6; D gene unclear. Deletions cut 3 bases from V and 13 bases from J, with 13 bases between. Germline V gene lookup returns CDR1 MDHEN and CDR2 SYDVKM. The CDR3 is 13 residues long.

The genes are TRBV19 and TRBJ2-1; TRBD2 matches 9 bases. The CDR3 is 16 amino acids. V shed 4 bases, J shed 6 bases, and the junction held 10 bases outside the gene matches. From germline, CDR1 is LNHDA and CDR2 SQIVND (reference sequence). The CDR3 loop is CASSTDGPSGINEQFF. CDR3 nucleotide sequence: TGTGCCAGTAGTACGGATGGGCCTAGCGGGATCAATGAGCAGTTCTTC.

Notes on this clone: The junction shows a germline mismatch at one end, possibly a read error. The same CDR3 is also encoded by other DNA sequences in this sample. Written as DNA, the CDR3 is TGTGCTAGCAGCTTACCTAGCGGGCGACAAGAGACCCAGTACTTC. Encoded protein: CASSLPSGRQETQYF. The chain joins TRBV11-1 to TRBJ2-5, with TRBD2 matching over 8 bases. Germline V gives CDR1 SGHAT, CDR2 FQDESV (reference sequence). The CDR3 has 15 amino acids.

This clone is a singleton in its sample. The chain has TRBV9 and TRBJ2-6; 8 bases are a match to TRBD2. Germline assignment: CDR1 SGDLS and CDR2 YYNGEE. V gave up 7 bases and J gave up 0 bases; unmatched junction bases: 0. CDR3 size: 14 residues. The CDR3 region is CASRGGSGANVLTF. CDR3 DNA: TGTGCCAGCCGGGGGGGCTCTGGGGCCAACGTCCTGACTTTC. Using reference TRBV9 and TRBJ2-6 for the parts outside the CDR3, the full variable domain is DSGVTQTPKHLITATGQRVTLRCSPRSGDLSVYWYQQSLDQGLQFLIQYYNGEERAKGNILERFSAQQFPDLHSELNLSSLELGDSALYFCASRGGSGANVLTFGAGSRLTVL.

J is TRBJ2-5 and V is TRBV29-1; D call uncertain. CDR1 SQVTM and CDR2 ANQGSEA come from the germline V gene. The CDR3 contains 12 residues. The V end lost 4 bases, the J end lost 4 bases, and 10 bases lay between the germline ends. As DNA, the CDR3 is TGCAGCGTTGTCAAACAGCTAGAGACCCAGTACTTC. Translating gives CSVVKQLETQYF.

The chain is built from TRBV27 and TRBJ2-2; 7 nucleotides agree with TRBD1. The CDR3 totals 16 residues. The germline V gene encodes CDR1 MNHEY and CDR2 SMNVEV (reference sequence). V lost 5 bases and J lost 3; bases outside the gene matches: 9. The CDR3 DNA sequence: TGTGCCAGCAGTGAGGGACAGCGGCAATACACCGGGGAGCTGTTTTTT. Its protein product is CASSEGQRQYTGELFF.